This TCR beta chain originates from a study of blood T cell repertoires in COVID-19. About the study: Sites in the United States, Italy and Spain provided acute and convalescent COVID-19 samples. Sample material is recorded as cDNA or gDNA derived from T cells, B-cell-depleted T cells, or PBMCs.

V lost 6 bases, J lost 4 bases, and 10 bases lay in between. The CDR3 has 13 residues. Methods used by the authors: Scientists estimated how many nucleated cells there were by amplifying reference gene primers. Clones were sequenced by immunoSEQ multiplex PCR, and TCRdb holds only the in-frame ones, with some missing. V, J and clone size derive from that table, while D and trimming were established from the DNA sequence. The sample includes 240,000 or so clones, roughly nine tenths of them seen just once. A word on this clone: The same CDR3 arises from other DNA sequences in this sample as well.

The TCR was taken from a man aged 60-69 years with acute or convalescent COVID-19. The chain recombines TRBV12-3 or TRBV12-4 with TRBJ1-3, with D unresolved. Specimen: peripheral blood. The CDR3 spells CASSPSSGNTIYF. CDR3 in DNA: TGTGCCAGCAGCCCTAGTTCGGGAAACACCATATATTTT.